The entry that follows covers one T cell receptor beta chain sequence. This sample stems from a study of blood T cell repertoires in COVID-19. It was during active infection that Seattle patients were enrolled and then longitudinally followed. TCRdb keeps only in-frame clones here, not all; method: immunoSEQ multiplex PCR. The sample lists around 340,000 clones, 65% to 90% occurring once. The CDR3 is 14 amino acids. The germline CDR1 and CDR2 sequences are ENHRY and SYGVKD. Deletions cut 0 bases from V and 6 bases from J, with 9 bases between. Source material: peripheral blood. The receptor was derived from an older woman with COVID-19, enrolled during active disease. The chain combines TRBV10-3 with TRBJ2-1; no definite D call. The CDR3 here is CAISESLQINEQFF. The DNA for the CDR3 is TGTGCCATCAGTGAGTCATTACAGATCAATGAGCAGTTCTTC.